The 10 T cell receptor beta chains listed next were all sequenced from one sample in a study of CD8+ T cells in alopecia areata (dated by TCRdb to the late 2010s). The library came from the immunoSEQ multiplex PCR assay. For TCR sequencing, RNA was extracted from every sample and reverse transcribed into cDNA to serve as template. What TCRdb holds here is the immuneACCESS table cut down to in-frame rearrangements. Part of the clones is not present; checked against another copy, under half of the missing clones reflect an unresolved V gene, and the others are unexplained. Present in this sample are about 200,000 clones, 50% to 65% of which were seen just once. The top ten constitute roughly 0.47% of the sample. The sample's time point label is to be understood as: baseline before oral tofacitinib. Sequencing used CD4+ T cells sorted from blood, obtained at week 0. The receptor set was obtained from a human donor with alopecia areata.

The V and J genes are TRBV5-1 and TRBJ2-3; 10 bases agree with TRBD2. This CDR3 spans 20 amino acids. J was trimmed by 2 bases and V by 0 bases; bases with no gene match: 15. Germline V gene data show CDR1 as SGHRS and CDR2 as YFSETQ. The CDR3 protein is CASSLVSSGRDVRATDTQYF. Here the CDR3 DNA reads TGCGCCAGCAGCTTGGTTTCGAGCGGGAGGGATGTAAGGGCCACAGATACGCAGTATTTT.

V is TRBV27 and J is TRBJ2-7; TRBD2 agrees at 9 bases. The junction had 13 bases not matched to a gene; V was cut back by 7 bases and J by 3 bases. Germline assignment: CDR1 MNHEY and CDR2 SMNVEV (reference sequence). This CDR3 has 16 amino acids. CDR3 DNA: TGTGCCAGCACCTCCAGGCAGCGGGGGGCTTACTACGAGCAGTACTTC. The encoded protein is CASTSRQRGAYYEQYF.

V is TRBV5-1 and J is TRBJ1-5; D is perhaps TRBD1 (6 bases). V dropped 4 bases and J dropped 7 bases, with 18 bases sitting between them. CDR3 length equals 15 residues. Germline CDR1 and CDR2: SGHRS and YFSETQ. The CDR3 DNA sequence: TGCGCCAGCAGCCCCCGTGGAAACCAGGGGCAGCCCCAGCATTTT. This translates into CASSPRGNQGQPQHF.

The rearrangement uses TRBV30 and TRBJ2-1; TRBD2 matches 14 bases. With V trimmed by 1 base and J by 9 bases, 5 bases remained unmatched. The CDR3 has 15 amino acids. The germline V gene encodes CDR1 GTSNPN and CDR2 SVGIG (reference sequence). The CDR3 is CAWSAGLAGAGEQFF. In DNA, the CDR3 is TGTGCCTGGAGTGCGGGACTAGCGGGAGCAGGTGAGCAGTTCTTC.

The chain is built from TRBV27 and TRBJ2-4; TRBD2 aligns across 7 bases. The germline gives CDR1 MNHEY, CDR2 SMNVEV (reference sequence). Trimming at V came to 1 base and at J to 3 bases, leaving 15 bases not matched to a gene. The CDR3 runs to 19 residues. CDR3 DNA sequence: TGTGCCAGCAGTTTATATTATGGGGGGAGGGCCCGCGGCAAAAACATTCAGTACTTC. The encoded protein is CASSLYYGGRARGKNIQYF.

The chain is built from TRBV30 and TRBJ1-1, with D possibly matching TRBD1 (6 bases). V lost 1 base, J lost 5 bases, and 11 bases lay in between. The CDR3 has 13 amino acids. Germline CDR1 GTSNPN, CDR2 SVGIG (reference sequence). The CDR3 DNA follows: TGTGCCTGGAGTGAGCATACAGGGACTGAAGCTTTCTTT. This sequence encodes CAWSEHTGTEAFF.

The chain links TRBV5-1 to TRBJ1-1; TRBD1 is a possible D gene (6 bases). CDR1 is SGHRS, CDR2 YFSETQ, per germline. Trimming pared 2 bases from V and 5 bases from J, leaving 10 bases between. This CDR3 comprises 13 residues. The CDR3 DNA is TGCGCCAGCAGCTTCGGGGGCGGTACTGAAGCTTTCTTT. It translates to CASSFGGGTEAFF. Variable domain in full (rest from reference TRBV5-1 and TRBJ1-1): KAGVTQTPRYLIKTRGQQVTLSCSPISGHRSVSWYQQTPGQGLQFLFEYFSETQRNKGNFPGRFSGRQFSNSRSEMNVSTLELGDSALYLCASSFGGGTEAFFGQGTRLTVV.

This chain joins TRBV29-1 and TRBJ1-5, with D tentatively TRBD1 (6 bases). Germline CDR1 is SQVTM and CDR2 is ANQGSEA. CDR3 length: 13 residues. Trimming cost V 5 bases and J 3 bases, with 11 bases left between them. CDR3 protein: CSVRTDFNQPQHF. CDR3 bases: TGCAGCGTTAGGACAGATTTCAATCAGCCCCAGCATTTT.

This sequence joins TRBV9 and TRBJ2-1, with a weak D call TRBD2 (5 bases). This CDR3 has 13 amino acids. V was clipped by 0 bases and J by 10 bases, with 11 bases between them. The germline gives CDR1 SGDLS, CDR2 YYNGEE. CDR3 in amino acids: CASSVAPEREQFF. In DNA, the CDR3 is TGTGCCAGCAGCGTAGCTCCCGAGCGGGAGCAGTTCTTC.

The chain recombines TRBV29-1 with TRBJ1-2; D perhaps matches TRBD1 (5 bases). The germline V gene encodes CDR1 SQVTM and CDR2 ANQGSEA. Trimming stripped 3 bases from V and 1 base from J, with 18 bases between. CDR3 length: 16 residues. In nucleotides, the CDR3 is TGCAGCGTTGACAGGGCGGAGGGAATAAGTAACTATGGCTACACCTTC. Translation gives CSVDRAEGISNYGYTF.